A selection of T cell receptor beta chains follows, all from one sample in a study of blood T cell repertoires in COVID-19. Here immunoSEQ multiplex PCR was the method, and the copy in TCRdb shows in-frame clones only, minus some. The data contain about 120,000 clones, roughly 87% of them seen just once; the ten biggest clones take up under 13%. Sample: peripheral blood. Every receptor here comes from an elderly man with acute or convalescent COVID-19. CDR3s include the opening cysteine and the closing phenylalanine or tryptophan. Fields, in order: clone size, J gene, D gene, V gene, CDR3 protein, CDR3 DNA. The D gene is left open where the match is weak. Clone size is given for some rows only: seen once, a few or many times, or a class if the clone is expanded.

medium-sized | TRBJ2-7 | TRBD1 | TRBV9 | CASSVEGQGRDEQYF | TGTGCCAGCAGCGTAGAGGGACAGGGGAGAGACGAGCAGTACTTC
- | TRBJ2-5 | - | TRBV7-9 | CASSLAGPHQETQYF | TGTGCCAGCAGCTTAGCTGGGCCTCACCAAGAGACCCAGTACTTC
- | TRBJ2-3 | TRBD2 | TRBV29-1 | CSVDGPGGADTQYF | TGCAGCGTTGATGGGCCCGGGGGGGCAGATACGCAGTATTTT
few | TRBJ2-4 | - | TRBV29-1 | CSVDEGFDKNIQYF | TGCAGCGTTGACGAGGGTTTTGACAAAAACATTCAGTACTTC
- | TRBJ1-2 | - | TRBV6-6 | CASSWTVNYHVGYTF | TGTGCCAGCAGTTGGACAGTTAACTATCATGTGGGCTACACCTTC
- | TRBJ2-7 | TRBD2 | TRBV3-1/TRBV3-2 | CASSQEGTSGIYHYEQYF | TGTGCCAGCAGCCAAGAGGGGACTAGCGGGATCTATCATTACGAGCAGTACTTC
- | TRBJ1-5 | TRBD1 | TRBV4-2 | CASRQLTGGNQPQHF | TGTGCCAGCCGGCAATTGACAGGGGGCAACCAGCCCCAGCATTTT
- | TRBJ2-1 | TRBD2 | TRBV19 | CASSILAGGNEQFF | TGTGCCAGTAGCATACTAGCGGGGGGCAATGAGCAGTTCTTC
- | TRBJ1-4 | - | TRBV7-2 | CASSWGQGEKLFF | TGTGCCAGCAGCTGGGGGCAGGGGGAAAAACTGTTTTTT
- | TRBJ1-1 | TRBD1 | TRBV28 | CASRFTGEVTEAFF | TGTGCCAGCCGCTTTACAGGGGAGGTCACTGAAGCTTTCTTT
- | TRBJ2-1 | - | TRBV3-1/TRBV3-2 | CASSASTNEQFF | TGTGCCAGCAGCGCAAGCACCAATGAGCAGTTCTTC
- | TRBJ2-6 | - | TRBV7-2 | CASSLGGLGVAANVLTF | TGTGCCAGCAGCTTAGGGGGTCTGGGAGTTGCGGCCAACGTCCTGACTTTC
- | TRBJ2-2 | TRBD2 | TRBV19 | CASRDPGTSNTGELFF | TGTGCCAGTAGAGACCCCGGGACTAGTAACACCGGGGAGCTGTTTTTT
- | TRBJ2-3 | TRBD2 | TRBV6-1 | CASSETSGPATDTQYF | TGTGCCAGCAGTGAAACTAGCGGCCCAGCGACAGATACGCAGTATTTT
- | TRBJ2-5 | - | TRBV25-1 | CASSDNLEAQETQYF | TGTGCCAGCAGTGATAATTTAGAGGCCCAAGAGACCCAGTACTTC
- | TRBJ1-1 | TRBD1 | TRBV7-8 | CASSQRDSWTEAFF | TGTGCCAGCAGCCAAAGGGACAGCTGGACTGAAGCTTTCTTT
- | TRBJ1-1 | - | TRBV27 | CASSFTGFLTEAFF | TGTGCCAGCAGTTTCACGGGGTTCCTAACTGAAGCTTTCTTT